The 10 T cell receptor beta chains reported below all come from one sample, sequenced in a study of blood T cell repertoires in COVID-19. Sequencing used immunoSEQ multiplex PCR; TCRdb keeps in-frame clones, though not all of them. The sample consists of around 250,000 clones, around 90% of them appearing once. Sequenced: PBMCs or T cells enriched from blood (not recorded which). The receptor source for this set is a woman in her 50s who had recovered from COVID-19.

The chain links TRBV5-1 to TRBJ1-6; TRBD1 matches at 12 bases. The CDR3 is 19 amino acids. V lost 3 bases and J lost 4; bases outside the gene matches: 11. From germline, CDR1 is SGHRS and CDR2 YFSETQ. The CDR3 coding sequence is TGCGCCAGCAGCTCTGGGACAGGGGGCTCCGTTTCATATAATTCACCCCTCCACTTT. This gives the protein CASSSGTGGSVSYNSPLHF.

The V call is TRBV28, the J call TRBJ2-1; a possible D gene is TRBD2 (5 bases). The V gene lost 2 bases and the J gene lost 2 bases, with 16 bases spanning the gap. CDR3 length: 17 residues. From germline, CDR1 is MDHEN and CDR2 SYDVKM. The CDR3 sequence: CASSLAVGEITYNEQFF. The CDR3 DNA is TGTGCCAGCAGTTTAGCTGTCGGGGAAATTACCTACAATGAGCAGTTCTTC.

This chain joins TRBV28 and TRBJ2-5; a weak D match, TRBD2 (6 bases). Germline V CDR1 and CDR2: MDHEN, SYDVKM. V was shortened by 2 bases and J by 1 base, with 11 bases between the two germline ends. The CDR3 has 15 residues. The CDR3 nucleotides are TGTGCCAGCAGTTTAGGCCGGGAGTCCCAAGAGACCCAGTACTTC. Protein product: CASSLGRESQETQYF.

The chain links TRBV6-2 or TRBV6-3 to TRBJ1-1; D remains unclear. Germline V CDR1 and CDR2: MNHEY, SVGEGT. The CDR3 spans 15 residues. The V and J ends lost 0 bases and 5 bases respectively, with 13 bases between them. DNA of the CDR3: TGTGCCAGCAGTTACTCGGCCGAAGGAGGAACTGAAGCTTTCTTT. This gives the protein CASSYSAEGGTEAFF.

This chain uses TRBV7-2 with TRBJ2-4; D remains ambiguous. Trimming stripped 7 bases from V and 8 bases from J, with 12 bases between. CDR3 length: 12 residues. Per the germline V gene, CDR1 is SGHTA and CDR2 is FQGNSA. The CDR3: CASTQSSHIQYF. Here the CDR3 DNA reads TGTGCCAGCACCCAGTCTTCCCACATTCAGTACTTC.

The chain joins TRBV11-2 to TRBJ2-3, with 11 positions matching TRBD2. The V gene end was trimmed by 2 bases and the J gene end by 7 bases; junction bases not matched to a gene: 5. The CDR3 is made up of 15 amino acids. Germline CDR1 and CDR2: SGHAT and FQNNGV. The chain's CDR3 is CASSLIAGGPNTQYF. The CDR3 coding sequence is TGTGCCAGCAGCTTAATAGCGGGAGGGCCGAATACGCAGTATTTT.

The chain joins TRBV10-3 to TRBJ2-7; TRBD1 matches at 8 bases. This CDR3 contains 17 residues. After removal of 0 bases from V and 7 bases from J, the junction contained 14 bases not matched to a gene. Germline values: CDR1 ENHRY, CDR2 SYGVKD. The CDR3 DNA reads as TGTGCCATCAGTGAGTCAAGGGGTGGTCAGGGGGCGCATGAGCAGTACTTC. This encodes CAISESRGGQGAHEQYF.

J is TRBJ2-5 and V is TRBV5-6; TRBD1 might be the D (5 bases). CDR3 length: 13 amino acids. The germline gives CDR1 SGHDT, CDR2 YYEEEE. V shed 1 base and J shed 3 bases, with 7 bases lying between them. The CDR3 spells CASSLTGEETQYF. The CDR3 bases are TGTGCCAGCAGCTTGACAGGTGAAGAGACCCAGTACTTC.

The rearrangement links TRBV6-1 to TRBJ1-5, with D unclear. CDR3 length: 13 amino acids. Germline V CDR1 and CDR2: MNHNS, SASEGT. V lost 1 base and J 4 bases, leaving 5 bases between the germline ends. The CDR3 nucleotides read TGTGCCAGCAGTGAAGACAGAAATCAGCCCCAGCATTTT. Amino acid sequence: CASSEDRNQPQHF.

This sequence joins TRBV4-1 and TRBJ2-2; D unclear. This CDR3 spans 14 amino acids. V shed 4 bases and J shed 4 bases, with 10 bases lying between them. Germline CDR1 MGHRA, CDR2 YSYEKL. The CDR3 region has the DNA TGCGCCAGCAGCCCAGTTGGTGTCACCGGGGAGCTGTTTTTT. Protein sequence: CASSPVGVTGELFF.